The text below deals with one T cell receptor (beta chain). Its antigen remains unidentified. This clone may be a read error of a much larger clone one base away. Germline values: CDR1 ENHRY, CDR2 SYGVKD. The CDR3 covers 16 residues. What was amplified from RNA transcripts were TCR beta CDR3 regions. HTBI primers were employed in a first-round RT-PCR of the TCR CDR3. In TCRdb, the multiplex PCR reads were re-called with MiXCR into one record per CDR3 protein. The table records around 600,000 distinct CDR3 sequences, 45% of them present only once. The data belong to a study of T cells in Graves' hyperthyroidism and ophthalmopathy. Points from the study as a whole: Appearing also in blood were most of the thyroid clonotypes expanded above 0.001.

The sequenced sample consisted of peripheral blood or thyroid tissue (not recorded which). The sequence was obtained from an adult man with Graves' disease, either hyperthyroidism or ophthalmopathy (not recorded which). This sequence joins TRBV10-3 and TRBJ1-2; 8 bases align to TRBD1. The CDR3 DNA sequence: TGTGCCATCAGTGAGGGACAGGGATCCTTTGGCGGCGGCTGCACCTTC. Protein product: CAISEGQGSFGGGCTF.